This TCR beta chain comes out of a study of graft-versus-host responses after intestinal transplantation. Study-wide findings and caveats: Some patients had graft-donor T cell macrochimerism, and their allografts showed high graft-versus-host to host-versus-graft clonal ratios. In recipient marrow, GvH clones were found, and some appeared first in ileum or blood.

Of note for this clone: The antigen remains undetermined.

This CDR3 has 14 residues. Germline CDR1 reads MNHEY; CDR2 reads SMNVEV (reference sequence). V was shortened by 6 bases and J by 0 bases, with 9 bases between the two germline ends. Libraries were prepared by immunoSEQ multiplex PCR; TCRdb keeps only in-frame clonotypes and omits some of them. Altogether over 65,000 clones are present, 85% to 95% being singletons, with the ten largest covering 7.6%. The gene calls are TRBV27 and TRBJ2-1; possibly TRBD1 for D (6 bases). Here the sequenced sample was unstimulated CD8+ T cells sorted from spleen or lymph node cells, taken before transplant. The receptor was isolated from a human donor who was the organ donor for an intestinal transplant. The CDR3 loop is CASSDRPSYNEQFF. DNA of the CDR3: TGTGCCAGCAGCGACAGGCCCTCCTACAATGAGCAGTTCTTC.